The present TCR beta chain was sequenced within a study of T cell repertoires in cytomegalovirus infection. This CDR3 comprises 14 residues. The V and J ends lost 4 bases and 6 bases respectively, with 13 bases between them. Germline loops: CDR1 SGHVS, CDR2 FQNEAQ. TCRdb itself ran the reads through MiXCR, one entry per CDR3 protein. This sample yields hundreds of thousands of distinct CDR3 sequences, of which 8% to 10% are seen a single time; around 2.4% belongs to the top ten. This clonotype has at least ten counts. Sequencing was performed on PBMCs. This TCR came from a human donor in good health (CMV status not recorded). Some clones in this sample may be carry-over from other donors' samples. The J gene is TRBJ1-5, the V gene TRBV7-8; a possible D gene is TRBD1 (5 bases). CDR3 region: CASSYQGGPQPQHF. The DNA for the CDR3 is TGTGCCAGCAGCTACCAGGGTGGGCCTCAGCCCCAGCATTTT.